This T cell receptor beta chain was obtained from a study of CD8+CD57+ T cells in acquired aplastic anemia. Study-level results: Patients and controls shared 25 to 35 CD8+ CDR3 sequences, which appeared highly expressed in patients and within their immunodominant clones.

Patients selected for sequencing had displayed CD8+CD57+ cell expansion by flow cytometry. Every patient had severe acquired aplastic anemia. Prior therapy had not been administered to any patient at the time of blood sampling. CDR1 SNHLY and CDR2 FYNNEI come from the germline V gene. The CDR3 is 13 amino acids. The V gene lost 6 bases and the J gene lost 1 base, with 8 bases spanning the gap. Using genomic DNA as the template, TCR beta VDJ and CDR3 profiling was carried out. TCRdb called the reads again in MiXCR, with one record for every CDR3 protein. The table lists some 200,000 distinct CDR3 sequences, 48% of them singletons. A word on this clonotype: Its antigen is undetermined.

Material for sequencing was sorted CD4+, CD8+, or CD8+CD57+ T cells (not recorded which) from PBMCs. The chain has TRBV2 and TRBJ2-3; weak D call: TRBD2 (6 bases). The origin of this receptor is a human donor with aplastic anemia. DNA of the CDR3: TGTGCCAGCAGGCCGGGAGGCACAGATACGCAGTATTTT. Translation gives CASRPGGTDTQYF.